One sample yielded the 30 T cell receptor beta chains listed below, sequenced in a study of T-cell reconstitution after alpha-beta-depleted transplantation in children. This sample's TCRbeta library carried unique molecular identifier barcodes. Each CDR3 protein is one row after TCRdb ran MiXCR on the PCR reads. This sample has about 590,000 distinct CDR3 sequences, with over 10% found just once. The specimen was PBMCs, mostly from graft donor cells, collected 360 days after TCRalphabeta/CD19-depleted stem cell transplant. These receptors were obtained from a male patient younger than 18 who had a stem cell transplant for acute myeloid leukemia, so the T cells may come from the graft donor.

This rearrangement joins TRBV7-2 to TRBJ2-7, with TRBD1 identical over 7 bases. The CDR3 sequence is 17 residues long. The trim removed 5 bases at V and 7 bases at J, leaving 20 bases unmatched. Germline V gene sequence: CDR1 SGHTA, CDR2 FQGNSA. The DNA for the CDR3 is TGTGCCAGCAGCGGGGGTGGACCGGGACAGATGCATCGGGAGCAGTACTTC. Its translation: CASSGGGPGQMHREQYF. Variable domain in full (rest from reference TRBV7-2 and TRBJ2-7): GAGVSQSPSNKVTEKGKDVELRCDPISGHTALYWYRQSLGQGLEFLIYFQGNSAPDKSGLPSDRFSAERTGGSVSTLTIQRTQQEDSAVYLCASSGGGPGQMHREQYFGPGTRLTVT.

The rearrangement links TRBV28 to TRBJ2-7; 7 bases match TRBD1. Trimming cost V 6 bases and J 3 bases; bases outside gene matches: 11. Looked up from germline, CDR1 is MDHEN and CDR2 is SYDVKM. The CDR3 spans 15 residues. CDR3 residues: CASRIYRGVIYEQYF. The CDR3 DNA sequence: TGTGCCAGCAGGATCTACAGGGGAGTAATCTACGAGCAGTACTTC.

This rearrangement joins TRBV24-1 to TRBJ1-5; D gene uncertain. CDR3 length equals 14 residues. Trimming removed 2 bases from V and 4 bases from J, with 8 bases in between. CDR1 KGHDR and CDR2 SFDVKD come from the germline V gene. The CDR3 protein is CATSDSGPNQPQHF. DNA for the CDR3: TGTGCCACCAGTGATTCTGGGCCGAATCAGCCCCAGCATTTT.

This clonotype was seen only a few times. The V and J genes are TRBV14 and TRBJ2-6; D remains unclear. The CDR3 covers 14 residues. V gave up 4 bases and J gave up 0 bases, with 4 bases separating them. Germline V gene data show CDR1 as SGHDN and CDR2 as FVKESK. CDR3 loop: CASSRNSGANVLTF. In DNA form, the CDR3 reads TGTGCCAGCAGCCGCAACTCTGGGGCCAACGTCCTGACTTTC. The entire variable domain, with the rest obtained from reference TRBV14 and TRBJ2-6, is as follows: EAGVTQFPSHSVIEKGQTVTLRCDPISGHDNLYWYRRVMGKEIKFLLHFVKESKQDESGMPNNRFLAERTGGTYSTLKVQPAELEDSGVYFCASSRNSGANVLTFGAGSRLTVL.

This sequence joins TRBV5-5 and TRBJ2-1; perhaps D is TRBD1 or TRBD2 (6 bases each). This CDR3 is built from 15 residues. The ends were cut back, 4 bases at V and 8 bases at J, with 19 bases in the middle. Germline V CDR1 and CDR2: SGHKS, YYEKEE (reference sequence). The CDR3 nucleotides are TGTGCCAGCAGCGCGGTGGGGGGCTTAGGGGATGAGCAGTTCTTC. Amino acid sequence: CASSAVGGLGDEQFF.

The J gene is TRBJ2-1, the V gene TRBV7-8; possible D gene TRBD2, 5 bases. CDR1 is SGHVS, CDR2 FQNEAQ, per germline. V was shortened by 0 bases and J by 10 bases, with 16 bases between the two germline ends. The CDR3 runs 15 residues. The CDR3 bases are TGTGCCAGCAGCTTAGCGAGGGTCGGTCGCCCCGAGCAGTTCTTC. It yields the protein CASSLARVGRPEQFF.

This clonotype was counted at least ten times. The chain recombines TRBV5-6 with TRBJ1-1; the D is unclear. CDR1 and CDR2 from the germline V gene are SGHDT and YYEEEE. V lost 2 bases, J lost 2 bases, and 10 bases lay in between. This CDR3 is 14 amino acids long. This chain's CDR3 is CASSFVEINTEAFF. The CDR3 region has the DNA TGTGCCAGCAGCTTCGTGGAGATAAACACTGAAGCTTTCTTT. Full variable domain (remainder filled in from reference TRBV5-6 and TRBJ1-1): DAGVTQSPTHLIKTRGQQVTLRCSPKSGHDTVSWYQQALGQGPQFIFQYYEEEERQRGNFPDRFSGHQFPNYSSELNVNALLLGDSALYLCASSFVEINTEAFFGQGTRLTVV.

This clonotype was recorded a few times. The rearrangement links TRBV7-2 to TRBJ2-1; 9 positions agree with TRBD2. The CDR3 totals 16 residues. Germline CDR1 and CDR2: SGHTA and FQGNSA. The J segment lost 5 bases and the V segment lost 6 bases, leaving 11 bases of the junction unmatched. CDR3 in DNA: TGTGCCAGCAGGTGGGTTGGTAGCGGGAGCAACAATGAGCAGTTCTTC. Translation: CASRWVGSGSNNEQFF.

This clonotype was recorded a few times. The chain links TRBV7-8 to TRBJ2-2; 8 bases fit TRBD2. V lost 4 bases to trimming and J lost 0 bases; unmatched junction nucleotides: 4. Germline CDR1 and CDR2: SGHVS and FQNEAQ. This CDR3 contains 16 residues. The CDR3 reads CASSSSSGSNTGELFF. Here the CDR3 DNA reads TGTGCCAGCAGCTCTTCTAGCGGGTCGAACACCGGGGAGCTGTTTTTT.

This clonotype was found a few times. The chain links TRBV20-1 to TRBJ2-3; D is undetermined. This CDR3 spans 16 amino acids. Trimming removed 3 bases from V and 1 base from J, with 17 bases in between. CDR1 DFQATT and CDR2 SNEGSKA come from the germline V gene (reference sequence). The CDR3 coding sequence is TGCAGTGCTAGGACCCCGGATAATTTGGGCACAGATACGCAGTATTTT. Amino acid sequence: CSARTPDNLGTDTQYF.

The sample holds many counts of this clonotype. J is TRBJ2-7 and V is TRBV3-1; D gene uncertain. Germline CDR1 is LGHDT and CDR2 is YNNKEL (reference sequence). Trimming took 2 bases from V and 2 from J, leaving 4 bases between them. CDR3 length: 12 residues. CDR3 nucleotides: TGTGCCAGCAGCCAATTCCCCTACGAGCAGTACTTC. Translation: CASSQFPYEQYF.

In its sample, this clonotype was seen a few times. The rearrangement uses TRBV7-2 and TRBJ2-7; D gene ambiguous. The ends were cut back, 3 bases at V and 2 bases at J, with 11 bases in the middle. CDR1 and CDR2 from the germline V gene are SGHTA and FQGNSA. The CDR3 length is 14 residues. The CDR3 region is CASSFKGWTYEQYF. The CDR3 coding sequence is TGTGCCAGCAGCTTTAAAGGGTGGACCTACGAGCAGTACTTC. The full variable domain, in which reference TRBV7-2 and TRBJ2-7 provide the parts outside the CDR3, is GAGVSQSPSNKVTEKGKDVELRCDPISGHTALYWYRQSLGQGLEFLIYFQGNSAPDKSGLPSDRFSAERTGGSVSTLTIQRTQQEDSAVYLCASSFKGWTYEQYFGPGTRLTVT.

The chain is built from TRBV28 and TRBJ2-3; 10 nucleotides agree with TRBD2. V was clipped by 3 bases and J by 2 bases; unmatched bases: 8. In germline, CDR1 is MDHEN, CDR2 SYDVKM. The CDR3 runs 17 residues. CDR3: CASSFRSSGSVTDTQYF. The DNA for the CDR3 is TGTGCCAGCAGTTTTAGATCTAGCGGGAGTGTCACAGATACGCAGTATTTT. The whole variable domain, remainder taken from reference TRBV28 and TRBJ2-3, is DVKVTQSSRYLVKRTGEKVFLECVQDMDHENMFWYRQDPGLGLRLIYFSYDVKMKEKGDIPEGYSVSREKKERFSLILESASTNQTSMYLCASSFRSSGSVTDTQYFGPGTRLTVL.

This clonotype was observed a handful of times. This chain links TRBV4-2 with TRBJ2-5; TRBD2 matches at 9 bases. The CDR3 length is 18 residues. The V and J ends lost 1 base and 2 bases, in that order; junction bases with no gene match: 11. CDR1 and CDR2 from the germline V gene are LGHNA and YNFKEQ. The CDR3 protein is CASSQVPLASGTQETQYF. In DNA form, the CDR3 reads TGTGCCAGCAGCCAAGTTCCTCTGGCTAGCGGGACTCAAGAGACCCAGTACTTC.

This clonotype was observed many times. This chain joins TRBV7-2 and TRBJ2-4; tentatively, D is TRBD1 (5 bases). The V end was cut by 2 bases, the J end by 5 bases, with 13 bases between. Germline V gene data show CDR1 as SGHTA and CDR2 as FQGNSA. This CDR3 region has 15 residues. In DNA form, the CDR3 reads TGTGCCAGCAGCTTAATAGGGCAGGGTGAAAACATTCAGTACTTC. The encoded protein is CASSLIGQGENIQYF.

The CDR3 nucleotides are TGTGCCAGCAGCCCCGGATCCGGGACCAGAAACAATGAGCAGTTCTTC. Its protein is CASSPGSGTRNNEQFF. The chain couples TRBV5-5 to TRBJ2-1; D may match TRBD1 or TRBD2 (5 bases each). Trimming took 4 bases from V and 5 from J, leaving 19 bases between them. The length of the CDR3 is 16 residues. CDR1 and CDR2 (germline): SGHKS, YYEKEE (reference sequence).

This clonotype occurred a few times. The V call is TRBV20-1, the J call TRBJ2-2, with D hard to call. Between the trimmed V and J ends, which lost 0 bases and 2 bases, there was a span of 10 bases. CDR1 and CDR2 (germline): DFQATT, SNEGSKA (reference sequence). The CDR3 runs 15 residues. CDR3 loop: CSAREDGRNTGELFF. The CDR3 DNA is TGCAGTGCTAGAGAGGACGGAAGAAACACCGGGGAGCTGTTTTTT.

In this sample, this clonotype turned up once. This chain joins TRBV28 and TRBJ2-2; 11 positions match TRBD2. The J segment lost 0 bases and the V segment lost 2 bases, leaving 14 bases of the junction unmatched. Germline V gene sequence: CDR1 MDHEN, CDR2 SYDVKM. The CDR3 contains 21 residues. In DNA, the CDR3 is TGTGCCAGCAGTTTAAGCCGACCGGGACTAGCGGAATTAGCGAACACCGGGGAGCTGTTTTTT. Translated: CASSLSRPGLAELANTGELFF.

CDR3 sequence: CASSVAGRGTEAFF. The CDR3 DNA is TGTGCCAGCAGCGTAGCGGGGAGAGGAACTGAAGCTTTCTTT. The gene calls are TRBV9 and TRBJ1-1; no reliable D call. The CDR3 consists of 14 residues. V dropped 0 bases and J dropped 5 bases, with 11 bases sitting between them. Germline V gene data show CDR1 as SGDLS and CDR2 as YYNGEE.

The genes are TRBV12-3 or TRBV12-4 and TRBJ2-7; the match to TRBD2 covers 7 bases. Trimming removed 5 bases from V and 5 bases from J; junction bases left unmatched: 3. The CDR3 is made up of 12 amino acids. The chain's CDR3 is CASSGGRDEQYF. The DNA of the CDR3 is TGTGCCAGCAGTGGCGGGAGAGACGAGCAGTACTTC.

The genes are TRBV7-2 and TRBJ2-2, with D possibly being TRBD2 (6 bases). V was cut by 0 bases and J by 4 bases, with 18 bases left in between. Germline assignment: CDR1 SGHTA and CDR2 FQGNSA. The CDR3 runs to 18 residues. The CDR3 loop reads CASSLAPGLSRSTGELFF. In DNA, the CDR3 is TGTGCCAGCAGCTTAGCCCCAGGACTAAGTCGGAGCACCGGGGAGCTGTTTTTT.

This clonotype was seen at least ten times. This sequence joins TRBV24-1 and TRBJ2-2; D may be TRBD1 (6 bases). The length of the CDR3 is 15 residues. Trimming removed 4 bases at V and 4 bases at J, with 12 bases between. The germline V gene encodes CDR1 KGHDR and CDR2 SFDVKD. The CDR3 nucleotides are TGTGCCACCAGTGACCGAGGACAGAGCACCGGGGAGCTGTTTTTT. This sequence encodes CATSDRGQSTGELFF.

This clonotype was observed many times. The J gene is TRBJ2-3, the V gene TRBV5-4, with TRBD1 matching 7 bases. CDR1 and CDR2 (germline): SGHNT, YYREEE (reference sequence). Trimming cost V 4 bases and J 6 bases; bases outside gene matches: 5. The CDR3 has 13 amino acids. Here the CDR3 reads CASSLQGSDTQYF. Here the CDR3 DNA reads TGTGCCAGCAGCCTACAGGGGTCCGATACGCAGTATTTT.

Only a few counts were recorded for this clonotype. The chain couples TRBV28 to TRBJ2-2, with 8 bases aligning to TRBD2. Germline lookup yields CDR1 MDHEN and CDR2 SYDVKM. Unmatched junction bases numbered 12, after V lost 5 bases and J lost 4 bases. The CDR3 runs 17 residues. CDR3: CASSPGLGTSLTGELFF. DNA of the CDR3: TGTGCCAGCAGTCCAGGTCTCGGGACTAGTCTCACCGGGGAGCTGTTTTTT.

The chain links TRBV10-3 to TRBJ2-5; 11 nucleotides line up with TRBD2. The CDR3 length is 16 residues. After removal of 6 bases from V and 5 bases from J, the junction contained 11 bases not matched to a gene. The germline V gene encodes CDR1 ENHRY and CDR2 SYGVKD. The CDR3 DNA reads as TGTGCCATCAGACCTGGGACTAGCGGCGGGACGGAGACCCAGTACTTC. Protein: CAIRPGTSGGTETQYF.

This rearrangement joins TRBV30 to TRBJ2-1; the D gene is possibly TRBD2 (6 bases). Germline V lookup: CDR1 GTSNPN, CDR2 SVGIG (reference sequence). The CDR3 is 14 amino acids. V lost 2 bases and J 1 base, leaving 9 bases between the germline ends. The CDR3 loop is CAWSTGDSYNEQFF. Written as DNA, the CDR3 is TGTGCCTGGAGTACGGGGGATTCCTACAATGAGCAGTTCTTC. Combining the CDR3 with reference TRBV30 and TRBJ2-1 gives the whole variable domain SQTIHQWPATLVQPVGSPLSLECTVEGTSNPNLYWYRQAAGRGLQLLFYSVGIGQISSEVPQNLSASRPQDRQFILSSKKLLLSDSGFYLCAWSTGDSYNEQFFGPGTRLTVL.

In its sample, this clonotype was seen many times. The V and J genes are TRBV9 and TRBJ2-7; a possible D gene is TRBD1 (6 bases). The CDR3 has 14 residues. The germline CDR1 and CDR2 sequences are SGDLS and YYNGEE. Trimming took off 2 bases at V and 2 bases at J, with 11 bases between the two ends. The CDR3 DNA reads TGTGCCAGCAGCGTCCAGACAGGCCCCTACGAGCAGTACTTC. This codes for CASSVQTGPYEQYF.

This clonotype showed up many times. The CDR3 region has the DNA TGTGCCATCAGTGAGCCGCGCGCCTCCTACAATGAGCAGTTCTTC. This encodes CAISEPRASYNEQFF. The chain links TRBV10-3 to TRBJ2-1; D unclear. With 2 bases removed from V and 0 bases from J, the gap between germline ends came to 8 bases. From germline, CDR1 is ENHRY and CDR2 SYGVKD. The CDR3 loop spans 15 amino acids.

This clonotype was seen just once. The chain has TRBV7-9 and TRBJ2-3; 7 nucleotides align to TRBD2. The CDR3 loop spans 16 amino acids. CDR1 and CDR2 from the germline V gene are SEHNR and FQNEAQ (reference sequence). Trimming removed 2 bases from V and 3 bases from J; junction bases left unmatched: 8. In DNA, the CDR3 is TGTGCCAGCAGCTTAACGCCGGGAGGTGAAACAGATACGCAGTATTTT. It specifies CASSLTPGGETDTQYF.

This chain links TRBV20-1 with TRBJ1-2; no firm D call. CDR1 is DFQATT and CDR2 is SNEGSKA in the germline V gene (reference sequence). CDR3 length equals 12 residues. Trimming left V 5 bases short and J 5 bases short, with 12 bases between. The CDR3: CSAYRAEYGYTF. The CDR3 region has the DNA TGCAGTGCTTACCGGGCGGAATATGGCTACACCTTC.